The 9 T cell receptor beta chains presented below share a single source sample, sequenced in a study of siplizumab effects on memory and regulatory T cells. Sequencing was performed with immunoSEQ multiplex PCR; in TCRdb, only in-frame clones are kept and a portion is missing. The repertoire holds around 99,000 clones, around 92% seen once, with around 0.73% in the top ten. Sequencing was carried out using Tregs sorted from blood. All receptors come from a human donor in good health.

This clone occurred once. V and J are TRBV4-1 and TRBJ2-1, with 7 nucleotides matching TRBD2. J was trimmed by 0 bases and V by 3 bases; bases with no gene match: 11. The length of the CDR3 is 18 residues. Germline V CDR1 and CDR2: MGHRA, YSYEKL. CDR3 bases: TGCGCCAGCAGCCATATTTGGCGGGGGTCGTCCTCCTACAATGAGCAGTTCTTC. Protein product: CASSHIWRGSSSYNEQFF.

The chain carries TRBV19 and TRBJ2-5; D unclear. This CDR3 is built from 11 residues. Germline CDR1 and CDR2: LNHDA and SQIVND (reference sequence). The V end lost 3 bases, the J end lost 5 bases, and 4 bases lay between the germline ends. CDR3 amino acids: CASSMRETQYF. The DNA of the CDR3 is TGTGCCAGTAGTATGAGGGAGACCCAGTACTTC.

This clone was observed a single time. The rearrangement links TRBV19 to TRBJ2-6, with D tentatively TRBD1 (6 bases). CDR1 is LNHDA and CDR2 is SQIVND in the germline V gene (reference sequence). The germline V and J ends were trimmed by 7 bases and 0 bases, with 10 bases remaining between them. The CDR3 totals 15 residues. DNA for the CDR3: TGTGCCAGTACCTGGGGGCCCTCTGGGGCCAACGTCCTGACTTTC. Its protein product is CASTWGPSGANVLTF.

This sequence joins TRBV5-4 and TRBJ2-7, with D uncertain. V lost 0 bases, J lost 3 bases, and 19 bases lay in between. The CDR3 covers 17 residues. The germline gives CDR1 SGHNT, CDR2 YYREEE (reference sequence). The CDR3 bases are TGTGCCAGCAGCTTGGGTTCGCGACACGAACCGATCTACGAGCAGTACTTC. Protein: CASSLGSRHEPIYEQYF.

The J gene is TRBJ2-7, the V gene TRBV6-6; 9 bases are a match to TRBD2. The CDR3 has 14 residues. The germline V gene encodes CDR1 MNHNY and CDR2 SVGAGI (reference sequence). V was clipped by 7 bases and J by 5 bases; unmatched bases: 9. The CDR3 DNA is TGTGCCAGCAAGCGTATTAGCGGGAGCCACGAGCAGTACTTC. Protein product: CASKRISGSHEQYF.

This chain uses TRBV4-2 with TRBJ1-2; 8 bases fit TRBD1. J lost 4 bases, V lost 0 bases, and 4 bases had no gene match. There are 15 residues in the CDR3. Germline assignment: CDR1 LGHNA and CDR2 YNFKEQ. DNA for the CDR3: TGTGCCAGCAGCCAAGAGGGGACAGGCGGCTATGGCTACACCTTC. This translates into CASSQEGTGGYGYTF.

The chain combines TRBV5-5 with TRBJ1-2; D uncertain. CDR3 length: 13 residues. With 1 base removed from V and 2 bases from J, the gap between germline ends came to 6 bases. The germline CDR1 and CDR2 sequences are SGHKS and YYEKEE (reference sequence). The CDR3 is CASSLSTNYGYTF. DNA for the CDR3: TGTGCCAGCAGCTTGTCAACAAACTATGGCTACACCTTC.

V usage is TRBV9 and J usage is TRBJ2-5, with 11 nucleotides matching TRBD2. From germline, CDR1 is SGDLS and CDR2 YYNGEE. The length of the CDR3 is 18 residues. Losses at the gene ends were 4 bases for V and 2 bases for J; bases not matched to a gene: 13. DNA of the CDR3: TGTGCCAGCAGCTTGACTAGCGGGGCTCGGACCACTCAAGAGACCCAGTACTTC. This codes for CASSLTSGARTTQETQYF.

V usage is TRBV5-1 and J usage is TRBJ1-3; D call uncertain. Germline CDR1 reads SGHRS; CDR2 reads YFSETQ. Between the trimmed V and J ends, which lost 0 bases and 3 bases, there was a span of 13 bases. The CDR3 has 16 amino acids. CDR3 residues: CASSLAGTLFGNTIYF. Here the CDR3 DNA reads TGCGCCAGCAGCTTGGCAGGAACCCTTTTTGGAAACACCATATATTTT.